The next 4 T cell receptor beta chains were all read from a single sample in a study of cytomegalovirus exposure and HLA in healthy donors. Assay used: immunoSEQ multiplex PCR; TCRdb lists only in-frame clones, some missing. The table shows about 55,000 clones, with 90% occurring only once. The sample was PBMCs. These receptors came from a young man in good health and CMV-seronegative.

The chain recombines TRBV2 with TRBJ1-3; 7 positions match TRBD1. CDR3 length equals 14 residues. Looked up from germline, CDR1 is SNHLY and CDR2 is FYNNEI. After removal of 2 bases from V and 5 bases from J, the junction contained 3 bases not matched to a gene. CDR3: CASSEWTGRNTIYF. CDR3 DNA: TGTGCCAGCAGTGAATGGACAGGCAGAAACACCATATATTTT. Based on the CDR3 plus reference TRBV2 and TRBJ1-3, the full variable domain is EPEVTQTPSHQVTQMGQEVILRCVPISNHLYFYWYRQILGQKVEFLVSFYNNEISEKSEIFDDQFSVERPDGSNFTLKIRSTKLEDSAMYFCASSEWTGRNTIYFGEGSWLTVV.

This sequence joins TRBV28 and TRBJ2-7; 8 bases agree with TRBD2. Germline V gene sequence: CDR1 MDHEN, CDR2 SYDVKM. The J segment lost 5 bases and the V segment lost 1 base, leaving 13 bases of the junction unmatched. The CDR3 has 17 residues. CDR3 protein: CASSLYSGAGEGHEQYF. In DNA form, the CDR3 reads TGTGCCAGCAGTTTATACTCTGGAGCGGGAGAGGGCCACGAGCAGTACTTC.

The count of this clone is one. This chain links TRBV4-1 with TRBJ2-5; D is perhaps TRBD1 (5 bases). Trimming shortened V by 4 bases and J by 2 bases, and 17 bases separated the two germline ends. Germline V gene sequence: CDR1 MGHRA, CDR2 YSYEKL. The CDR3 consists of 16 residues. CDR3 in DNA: TGCGCCAGCAGCCGAAGGGCGGCAGGGTCACAAGAGACCCAGTACTTC. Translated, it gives CASSRRAAGSQETQYF.

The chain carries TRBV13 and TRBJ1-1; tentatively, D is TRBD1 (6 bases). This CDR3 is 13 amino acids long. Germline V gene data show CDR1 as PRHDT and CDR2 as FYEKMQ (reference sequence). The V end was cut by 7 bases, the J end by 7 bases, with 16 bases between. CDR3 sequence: CASTPRGRGEAFF. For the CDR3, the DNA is TGTGCCAGCACCCCCCGGGGCAGGGGTGAAGCTTTCTTT.